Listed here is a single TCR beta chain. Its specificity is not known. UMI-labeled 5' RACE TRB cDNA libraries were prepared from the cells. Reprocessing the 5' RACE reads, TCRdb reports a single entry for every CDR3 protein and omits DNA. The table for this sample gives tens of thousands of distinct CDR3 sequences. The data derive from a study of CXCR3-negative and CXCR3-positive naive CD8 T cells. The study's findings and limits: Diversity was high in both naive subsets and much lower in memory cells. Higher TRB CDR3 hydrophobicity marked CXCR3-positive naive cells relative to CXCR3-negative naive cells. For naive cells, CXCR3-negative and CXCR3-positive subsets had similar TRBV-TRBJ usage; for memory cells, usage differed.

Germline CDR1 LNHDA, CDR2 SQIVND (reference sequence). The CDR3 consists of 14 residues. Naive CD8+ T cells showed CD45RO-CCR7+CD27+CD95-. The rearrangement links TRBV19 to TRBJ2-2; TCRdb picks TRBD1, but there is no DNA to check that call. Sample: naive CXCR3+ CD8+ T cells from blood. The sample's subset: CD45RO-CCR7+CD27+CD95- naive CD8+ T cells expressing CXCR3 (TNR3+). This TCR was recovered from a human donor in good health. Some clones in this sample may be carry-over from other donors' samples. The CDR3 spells CAGSQGPNTGELFF.